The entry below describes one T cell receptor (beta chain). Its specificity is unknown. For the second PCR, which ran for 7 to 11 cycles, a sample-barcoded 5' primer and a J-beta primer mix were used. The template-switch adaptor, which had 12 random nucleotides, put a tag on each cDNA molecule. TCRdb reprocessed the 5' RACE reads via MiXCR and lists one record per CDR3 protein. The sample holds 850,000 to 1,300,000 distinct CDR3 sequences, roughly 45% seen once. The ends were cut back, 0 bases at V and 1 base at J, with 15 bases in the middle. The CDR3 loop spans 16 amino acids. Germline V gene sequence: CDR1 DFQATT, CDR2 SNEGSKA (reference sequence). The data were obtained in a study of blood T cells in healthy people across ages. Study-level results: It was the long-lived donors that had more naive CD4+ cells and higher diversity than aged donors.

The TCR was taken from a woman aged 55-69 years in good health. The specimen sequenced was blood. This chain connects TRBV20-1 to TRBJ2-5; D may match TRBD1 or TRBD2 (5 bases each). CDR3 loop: CSARDPGPGLQETQYF. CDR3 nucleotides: TGCAGTGCTAGAGATCCCGGGCCGGGGCTCCAAGAGACCCAGTACTTC.